This TCR beta chain was identified during a study of beta chain features in type 1 diabetes. At the level of the study: Comparable age, gender and cell yields were observed in patients relative to healthy donors. All samples together contributed 100 million to 120 million sorted cells for examination. Study findings and constraints: TCRB CDR3 length was moderately but significantly reduced in all four CD4+ subsets of Type 1 diabetes patients.

This clone was picked up many times. Its antigen remains unidentified. Sequencing targeted expressed TCRB transcripts, as all isolated RNA had been reverse transcribed. There were millions of reads on average in the naive, central memory and regulatory T cell samples. Repertoires were generated with immunoSEQ multiplex PCR, while TCRdb's copy carries only in-frame clones and drops some. This sample has roughly 300,000 clones, with about a tenth found just once. Input material: central memory CD4+ T cells from blood. The TCR sequence derives from a man aged 30 to 45 with type 1 diabetes.

CDR3 nucleotides: TGTGCCAGCAGTACCGGACAGTTCCTTGAGGAGCAGTTCTTC. This sequence encodes CASSTGQFLEEQFF. The J gene is TRBJ2-1, the V gene TRBV28; D possibly corresponds to TRBD1 (6 bases). The germline V and J ends were trimmed by 5 bases and 10 bases, with 18 bases remaining between them. CDR1 is MDHEN, CDR2 SYDVKM, per germline. The CDR3 has 14 amino acids.